Listed here is a single T cell receptor (beta chain). Time point noted: pretreatment peripheral blood. The sample comes from a study of PD-L1 blockade in urothelial cancer. Turning to the study itself: Blood analysis occurred 3 weeks (second dose) and 6 weeks after treatment start.

Some clones are missing from TCRdb's copy, which holds only in-frame ones; the method was immunoSEQ multiplex PCR. The sample has 15,000 to 20,000 clones, 89% seen once; the top ten hold over 9.5%. Unmatched junction bases numbered 11, after V lost 7 bases and J lost 6 bases. The CDR3 contains 15 residues. The germline CDR1 and CDR2 sequences are LNHDA and SQIVND (reference sequence). The starting material was PBMCs, obtained around atezolizumab (anti-PD-L1) treatment. The chain is built from TRBV19 and TRBJ2-2, with 7 bases fitting TRBD2. This clonotype was obtained from a man in his sixties or seventies with urothelial cancer. The chain's CDR3 is CASTPFSGGAGELFF. DNA of the CDR3: TGTGCCAGTACACCTTTTTCGGGGGGAGCCGGGGAGCTGTTTTTT.